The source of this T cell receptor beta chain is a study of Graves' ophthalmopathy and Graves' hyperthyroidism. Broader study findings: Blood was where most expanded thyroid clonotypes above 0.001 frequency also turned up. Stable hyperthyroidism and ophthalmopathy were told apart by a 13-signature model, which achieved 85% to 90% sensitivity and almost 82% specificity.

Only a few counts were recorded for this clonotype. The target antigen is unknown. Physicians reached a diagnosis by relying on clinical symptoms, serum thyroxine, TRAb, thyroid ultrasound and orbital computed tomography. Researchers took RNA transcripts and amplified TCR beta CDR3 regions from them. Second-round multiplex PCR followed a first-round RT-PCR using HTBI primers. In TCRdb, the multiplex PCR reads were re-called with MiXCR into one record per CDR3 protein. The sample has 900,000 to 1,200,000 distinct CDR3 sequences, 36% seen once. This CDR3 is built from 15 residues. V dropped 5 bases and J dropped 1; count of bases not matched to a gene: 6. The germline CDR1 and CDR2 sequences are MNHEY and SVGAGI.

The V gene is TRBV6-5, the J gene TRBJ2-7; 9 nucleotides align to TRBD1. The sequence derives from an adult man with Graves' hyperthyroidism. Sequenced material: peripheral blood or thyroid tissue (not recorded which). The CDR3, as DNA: TGTGCCAGCAGTCTTCAGACAGGGGGATCCTACGAGCAGTACTTC. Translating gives CASSLQTGGSYEQYF.